This T cell receptor beta chain emerged from a study of shared clonotypes between healthy human individuals. Study details: Every donor yielded three CD4 naive, three CD4 memory, two CD8 naive and one CD8 memory plate. Study-wide results and limits: The study sampled only blood, and tissue repertoires likely differ. Enrolling few donors narrowed the genetic and exposure-history diversity that was represented.

Trimming removed 5 bases at V and 5 bases at J, with 15 bases between. The germline V gene encodes CDR1 SGHTA and CDR2 FQGNSA. This CDR3 region has 14 residues. The donors, all of them Caucasian adults, lived in Nashville, Tennessee. Comment on this clone: Its antigen is still unknown. Different DNA sequences within this sample yield the same CDR3.

Produced via immunoSEQ multiplex PCR; TCRdb's table is partial and in-frame only. Altogether around 2.5 million clones are present, over 85% being singletons, with the ten largest covering around 0.4%. The sequence was obtained from a man aged 18 to 29 in good health. Some clones in this sample may be carry-over from other donors' samples. The chain employs TRBV7-2 and TRBJ2-5, with D possibly matching TRBD2 (7 bases). The specimen was naive CD4+ T cells from PBMCs. Regarding subset: CD45RA+ positively selected. This CDR3 is CASSLGGPGETQYF. DNA for the CDR3: TGTGCCAGCAGCCTGGGGGGGCCGGGGGAGACCCAGTACTTC. Full variable domain (outside the CDR3, taken from reference TRBV7-2 and TRBJ2-5): GAGVSQSPSNKVTEKGKDVELRCDPISGHTALYWYRQSLGQGLEFLIYFQGNSAPDKSGLPSDRFSAERTGGSVSTLTIQRTQQEDSAVYLCASSLGGPGETQYFGPGTRLLVL.